This is a list of T cell receptor beta chains from one sample in a study of post-analysis software for immune sequencing data. MiXCR, run by TCRdb on the PCR reads, gives a single entry per CDR3 protein. Of around 710,000 distinct CDR3 sequences in the sample, under 60% were seen once. What was sequenced was blood. These receptors all come from a girl between 10 and 17 years old with multiple sclerosis. Both conserved end residues are part of each CDR3. The order of the fields is clone size, J gene, V gene, D gene, CDR3 protein, CDR3 DNA. D genes are given only for firm matches. Only part of the rows carry a size: once, few, many, or a class if the clone is expanded.

clone size: few; J gene: TRBJ2-7; V gene: TRBV15; D gene: .; CDR3 protein: CATSRDGFSYEQYF; CDR3 DNA: TGTGCCACCAGCAGAGATGGGTTCTCCTACGAGCAGTACTTC
clone size: .; J gene: TRBJ1-4; V gene: TRBV28; D gene: .; CDR3 protein: CASSSLSYLNEKLFF; CDR3 DNA: TGTGCCAGCAGTTCTCTCAGCTACCTTAATGAAAAACTGTTTTTT
clone size: .; J gene: TRBJ2-5; V gene: TRBV28; D gene: TRBD2; CDR3 protein: CASSPIRPRLAGVREQYF; CDR3 DNA: TGTGCCAGCAGTCCCATTCGACCTCGACTAGCGGGAGTGCGAGAGCAGTACTTC
clone size: few; J gene: TRBJ1-1; V gene: TRBV5-1; D gene: .; CDR3 protein: CASSFRDTNTEAFF; CDR3 DNA: TGCGCCAGCAGCTTCCGGGACACGAACACTGAAGCTTTCTTT
clone size: .; J gene: TRBJ2-5; V gene: TRBV12-3/TRBV12-4; D gene: .; CDR3 protein: CASSLAMTAVRETQYF; CDR3 DNA: TGTGCCAGCAGTTTAGCGATGACGGCCGTGAGAGAGACCCAGTACTTC
clone size: .; J gene: TRBJ1-2; V gene: TRBV27; D gene: TRBD1; CDR3 protein: CASSDHRDRVGYGYTF; CDR3 DNA: TGTGCCAGCAGTGACCACCGGGACAGGGTTGGGTATGGCTACACCTTC
clone size: few; J gene: TRBJ2-7; V gene: TRBV5-1; D gene: TRBD2; CDR3 protein: CASSLRLAGAHSYEQYF; CDR3 DNA: TGCGCCAGCAGCTTGCGACTAGCGGGAGCCCACTCCTACGAGCAGTACTTC
clone size: .; J gene: TRBJ1-2; V gene: TRBV25-1; D gene: TRBD1; CDR3 protein: CASRHGQGYGYTF; CDR3 DNA: TGTGCCAGCAGACACGGACAGGGCTATGGCTACACCTTC
clone size: .; J gene: TRBJ1-6; V gene: TRBV20-1; D gene: .; CDR3 protein: CSARTGSYNSPLHF; CDR3 DNA: TGCAGTGCCAGAACCGGCTCCTATAATTCACCCCTCCACTTT
clone size: .; J gene: TRBJ2-5; V gene: TRBV20-1; D gene: TRBD1; CDR3 protein: CSALKDRTLLYQETQYF; CDR3 DNA: TGCAGTGCTTTAAAGGACAGGACCCTACTGTACCAAGAGACCCAGTACTTC
clone size: .; J gene: TRBJ1-4; V gene: TRBV12-3/TRBV12-4; D gene: .; CDR3 protein: CASAQRATNEKLFF; CDR3 DNA: TGTGCCAGCGCCCAGCGGGCAACTAATGAAAAACTGTTTTTT
clone size: .; J gene: TRBJ2-7; V gene: TRBV5-6; D gene: TRBD1; CDR3 protein: CASSSRTTGGYEQYF; CDR3 DNA: TGTGCCAGCAGCTCTCGTACGACAGGGGGCTACGAGCAGTACTTC
clone size: .; J gene: TRBJ2-5; V gene: TRBV7-2; D gene: .; CDR3 protein: CASSLGGAEETQYF; CDR3 DNA: TGTGCCAGCAGCTTAGGGGGGGCGGAGGAGACCCAGTACTTC
clone size: .; J gene: TRBJ2-1; V gene: TRBV20-1; D gene: .; CDR3 protein: CSARSGTTVYNEQFF; CDR3 DNA: TGCAGTGCTAGATCCGGGACCACCGTCTACAATGAGCAGTTCTTC
clone size: .; J gene: TRBJ2-7; V gene: TRBV6-2/TRBV6-3; D gene: .; CDR3 protein: CASRDSSSYEQYF; CDR3 DNA: TGTGCCAGTCGGGACTCCAGCTCCTACGAGCAGTACTTC
clone size: few; J gene: TRBJ2-7; V gene: TRBV7-2; D gene: .; CDR3 protein: CASSFQGRPYEQYF; CDR3 DNA: TGTGCCAGCAGCTTTCAGGGGCGCCCCTACGAGCAGTACTTC
clone size: .; J gene: TRBJ2-1; V gene: TRBV13; D gene: TRBD2; CDR3 protein: CASRDRSGGDNEQFF; CDR3 DNA: TGTGCCAGCAGAGACAGGAGCGGGGGGGACAATGAGCAGTTCTTC
clone size: .; J gene: TRBJ1-2; V gene: TRBV29-1; D gene: .; CDR3 protein: CSVDRGLNYGYTF; CDR3 DNA: TGCAGCGTTGATCGGGGTTTAAATTATGGCTACACCTTC
clone size: .; J gene: TRBJ2-5; V gene: TRBV7-9; D gene: .; CDR3 protein: CASSSGQEAQYF; CDR3 DNA: TGTGCCAGCAGCTCGGGGCAAGAAGCCCAGTACTTC
clone size: few; J gene: TRBJ2-7; V gene: TRBV12-3/TRBV12-4; D gene: .; CDR3 protein: CASSWGTTLDEQYF; CDR3 DNA: TGTGCCAGCAGTTGGGGCACCACCCTCGACGAGCAGTACTTC